This entry lists 8 T cell receptor beta chains sequenced from one sample in a study of neoadjuvant nivolumab and ipilimumab in lung cancer. Only in-frame clones appear in the TCRdb table, and some are missing; sequencing was by immunoSEQ multiplex PCR. The data show 4,500 to 5,000 clones, with around four fifths seen just once and about 10% held by the top ten. The specimen was tumor tissue, collected after neoadjuvant nivolumab, alone or with ipilimumab, at or shortly before surgery. The receptors shown here come from an adult with non-small cell lung cancer.

This chain uses TRBV19 with TRBJ1-5, with D unclear. Germline V gene sequence: CDR1 LNHDA, CDR2 SQIVND (reference sequence). CDR3 length equals 13 residues. The V end lost 6 bases, the J end lost 0 bases, and 6 bases lay between the germline ends. CDR3 nucleotide sequence: TGTGCCAGTAGACCCATTAGCAATCAGCCCCAGCATTTT. Protein sequence: CASRPISNQPQHF.

This clone was observed a few times. In DNA, the CDR3 is TGTGCCAGCAGTGAAGGGGACAGGGCTGGCTACACCTTC. This translates into CASSEGDRAGYTF. The V and J genes are TRBV2 and TRBJ1-2, with 9 positions matching TRBD1. V was pared by 1 base and J by 7 bases, with 1 base of the junction left unmatched. Germline V lookup: CDR1 SNHLY, CDR2 FYNNEI. This CDR3 spans 13 amino acids.

This clone was counted a single time. The rearrangement joins TRBV18 to TRBJ1-1, with D unclear. The CDR3 totals 13 residues. V lost 1 base and J 4 bases, leaving 7 bases between the germline ends. Germline-derived CDR1 and CDR2 are KGHSH and LQKENI. The CDR3 loop reads CASSPRGFTEAFF. The CDR3 coding sequence is TGTGCCAGCTCACCACGGGGTTTCACTGAAGCTTTCTTT.

The chain links TRBV7-2 to TRBJ2-3, with D perhaps matching TRBD1 (5 bases). Trimming stripped 2 bases from V and 5 bases from J, with 17 bases between. The germline CDR1 and CDR2 sequences are SGHTA and FQGNSA. The CDR3 consists of 16 residues. This CDR3 is CASSLRQGFSKDTQYF. The CDR3 region has the DNA TGTGCCAGCAGCTTACGTCAGGGCTTTAGTAAAGATACGCAGTATTTT.

The rearrangement joins TRBV5-4 to TRBJ2-2, with 7 bases fitting TRBD2. Losses at the gene ends were 4 bases for V and 5 bases for J; bases not matched to a gene: 11. Germline V lookup: CDR1 SGHNT, CDR2 YYREEE (reference sequence). The CDR3 has 16 amino acids. The CDR3: CASSPRRRGWTGELFF. CDR3 sequence (DNA): TGTGCCAGCAGCCCGCGGAGGCGGGGGTGGACCGGGGAGCTGTTTTTT.

The V and J genes are TRBV27 and TRBJ2-3, with D hard to call. The CDR3 has 14 amino acids. The germline V gene has CDR1 MNHEY and CDR2 SMNVEV (reference sequence). Between the trimmed V and J ends, which lost 6 bases and 1 base, there was a span of 11 bases. The CDR3 nucleotides read TGTGCCAGCAGCCGCGATGTGGGCACAGATACGCAGTATTTT. It yields the protein CASSRDVGTDTQYF.

The sample holds one count of this clone. This chain uses TRBV6-6 with TRBJ1-3; weak D call: TRBD1 (6 bases). The germline gives CDR1 MNHNY, CDR2 SVGAGI (reference sequence). Trimming pared 6 bases from V and 10 bases from J, leaving 13 bases between. CDR3 size: 12 residues. The CDR3 reads CASRDTGITIYF. In DNA, the CDR3 is TGTGCCAGCAGAGATACAGGGATAACCATATATTTT.

V and J are TRBV7-2 and TRBJ1-4; tentatively, D is TRBD1 (6 bases). Germline CDR1 reads SGHTA; CDR2 reads FQGNSA. The CDR3 is made up of 13 amino acids. V was pared by 5 bases and J by 12 bases, with 16 bases between. The CDR3 loop is CASSPGLGAELFF. Written as DNA, the CDR3 is TGTGCCAGCAGCCCCGGGTTGGGGGCGGAACTGTTTTTT.